Described below is a single TCR beta chain sequence and its context. Its specificity is unknown. Trimming took 1 base from V and 6 from J, leaving 10 bases between them. CDR1 LGHNA and CDR2 YSLEER come from the germline V gene. The CDR3 is 14 amino acids. The data originate from a study of OX40 agonist ivuxolimab in advanced cancers. In the study overall: The study treated patients with ivuxolimab, an agonistic anti-OX40 (CD134) antibody. With a range of 23 to 79, age averaged about 59 years, and about 83% were male.

Method: immunoSEQ multiplex PCR; TCRdb's copy keeps in-frame clones and lacks some. The table includes roughly 73,000 clones, roughly 83% detected once. Prior autoimmune disease or systemic immunosuppression barred patients. General study results and limits: Undetermined was the antigen specificity of the expanded peripheral T cells.

This specimen was CD4+ or CD8+ T cells sorted from blood, taken in a trial of the OX40 agonist ivuxolimab. V and J are TRBV4-3 and TRBJ2-1; tentatively, D is TRBD2 (6 bases). This clonotype was obtained from an adult with an advanced solid tumor such as melanoma, head and neck, liver or kidney cancer. CDR3 nucleotide sequence: TGCGCCAGCAGCCAAGGAATGGGACTCAATGAGCAGTTCTTC. As protein: CASSQGMGLNEQFF.